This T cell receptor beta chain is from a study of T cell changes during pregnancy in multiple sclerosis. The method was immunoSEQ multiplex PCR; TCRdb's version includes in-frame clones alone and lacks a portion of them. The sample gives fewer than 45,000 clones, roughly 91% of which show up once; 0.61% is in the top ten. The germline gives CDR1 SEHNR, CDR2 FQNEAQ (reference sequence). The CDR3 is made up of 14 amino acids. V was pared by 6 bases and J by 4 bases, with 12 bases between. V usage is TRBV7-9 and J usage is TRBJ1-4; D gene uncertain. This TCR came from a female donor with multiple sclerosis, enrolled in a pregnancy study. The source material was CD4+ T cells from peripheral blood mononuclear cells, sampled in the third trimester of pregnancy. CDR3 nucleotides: TGTGCCAGCAGTATCAAACAGATTAATGAAAAACTGTTTTTT. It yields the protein CASSIKQINEKLFF.